This TCR beta chain was recovered during a study of cytomegalovirus exposure and HLA in healthy donors. Study observations and caveats: Exclusion applied to some V segments, including TRBV6-2 and TRBV6-3, as they were indistinguishable. Later analysis demonstrated an association between a missense DCLRE1C variant and TCR beta V- and J-gene trimming.

The J segment lost 3 bases and the V segment lost 1 base, leaving 3 bases of the junction unmatched. The CDR3 runs 14 residues. Germline V lookup: CDR1 SGHNT, CDR2 YYREEE (reference sequence). As for this clone: Its antigen is as yet unknown.

Primers included in the PCR were 60 Vbeta and 13 Jbeta primers. The repertoire was sequenced with immunoSEQ multiplex PCR; TCRdb's copy has only in-frame clones and lacks some. The sample lists 90,000 to 150,000 clones; 75% were seen once. Sequencing used PBMCs. The sequence was obtained from a middle-aged woman in good health and CMV-seropositive. The chain carries TRBV5-4 and TRBJ1-1; 7 bases are a match to TRBD1. The CDR3 coding sequence is TGTGCCAGCAGCTTGCTCCAGGGGGACACTGAAGCTTTCTTT. As protein: CASSLLQGDTEAFF.